The sequence of this T cell receptor (beta chain) was determined in a study of cytomegalovirus exposure and HLA in healthy donors. At the level of the study: Out of about 190 million T cells, an earlier analysis found 117 million unique TCR beta sequences in total.

Worth noting for this clone: Its antigen remains unidentified.

As for the donors, each was a healthy bone marrow donor. General study results and limits: Accurate prediction of HLA-A and HLA-B alleles (for most subjects) was reportedly achieved from TCR beta sequences. There were 160 or so TCR beta chains listed as cytomegalovirus-associated.

Deletions cut 2 bases from V and 6 bases from J, with 12 bases between. Germline V CDR1 and CDR2: SEHNR, FQNEAQ (reference sequence). The CDR3 runs 14 residues. Amplification used 60 Vbeta primers and 13 Jbeta primers. Only in-frame clones appear in the TCRdb table, and some are missing; sequencing was by immunoSEQ multiplex PCR. The repertoire has fewer than 75,000 clones, 60% to 75% of them found once; the top ten carry 9.5% to 15%. The clonotype originates from a man in his 70s in good health and CMV-seronegative. Sequenced: PBMCs. V usage is TRBV7-9 and J usage is TRBJ2-3, with D perhaps TRBD2 (6 bases). DNA for the CDR3: TGTGCCAGCAGCTTATACGGACTACGGGATACGCAGTATTTT. This gives the protein CASSLYGLRDTQYF.